This T cell receptor beta chain is drawn from a study of control samples from healthy donors and cancer patients (TCRdb year 2020). CDR1 MNHEY and CDR2 SVGAGI are derived from the germline V gene. From its cysteine to its phenylalanine, the CDR3 spans 15 amino acids. CDR3 DNA only is kept here, 45 bases in frame from base 1. V was cut back by 0 bases and J by 8 bases, leaving a gap of 11 bases between them. The library was produced with the immunoSEQ multiplex PCR assay. Held by TCRdb, this immuneACCESS table contains in-frame sequences only and omits some clones. Under half of the omission traces to an unresolved V gene where checked; the cause of the rest is unknown. The sample table records 70,000 to 90,000 clones; 94% of these occur just once. The ten largest clones add up to approximately 6% of the sample. About this clone: Which antigen it targets is not known. Base qualities are missing; no much larger clone stands one base away.

Recombination connected TRBV6-5 to TRBJ1-6; no D gene call is confident. Sequencing was performed on blood. The TCR was taken from a middle-aged woman in good health. The CDR3 reads as follows: CASSYSRTGDSPLHF. The DNA sequence is as follows: TGTGCCAGCAGTTACTCCAGGACCGGGGATTCACCCCTCCACTTT.